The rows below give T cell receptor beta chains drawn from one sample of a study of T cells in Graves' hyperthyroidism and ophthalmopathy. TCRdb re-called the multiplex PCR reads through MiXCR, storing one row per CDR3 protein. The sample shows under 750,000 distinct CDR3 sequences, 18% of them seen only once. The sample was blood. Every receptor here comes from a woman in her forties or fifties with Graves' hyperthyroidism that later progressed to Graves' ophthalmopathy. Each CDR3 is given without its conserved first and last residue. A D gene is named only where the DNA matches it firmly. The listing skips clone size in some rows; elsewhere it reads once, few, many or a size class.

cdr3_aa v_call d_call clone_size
ASSHPGTGIHEQY TRBV3-1 TRBD1 few
ASSEIVGTGQETQY TRBV6-1 TRBD1 many
ASSQDGRVNEQF TRBV4-1 . .
AGRDRVFGTRPQH TRBV12-3/TRBV12-4 TRBD1 .
ASSTPMLSTDTQY TRBV5-1 . many
ASRNGGVTNQPQH TRBV28 . once
ASSYRVMNTEAF TRBV6-2/TRBV6-3 . many
ASSYTSGGFLTGELF TRBV11-3 TRBD2 many
ASGSSRDRGFFNTEAF TRBV6-2/TRBV6-3 TRBD1 once
ASSYGTFGTEAF TRBV6-6 . few
ASSNAGDEENTEAF TRBV18 . many
ASSQRGGTTDTQY TRBV11-3 . many
ASSGVIFRSSGANVLT TRBV2 . .
ASSSTGREEKLF TRBV12-3/TRBV12-4 TRBD1 many
ASSPSPIKQALNTEAF TRBV11-2 . few
SAISSGGQETQY TRBV20-1 TRBD2 many
ASRLASGTQY TRBV5-4 TRBD2 few
SAAKGETQY TRBV20-1 . few
ASSLGQGPDGELF TRBV11-2 TRBD1 many
ASSLGWDLLWDNEQF TRBV12-3/TRBV12-4 . many
ASTLPGGLGSADTQY TRBV5-6 . few
SADQRPSGGPGELF TRBV20-1 TRBD2 .
ASSDWTGNGYT TRBV6-1 TRBD1 .
ASSLGRGRNLYGYT TRBV19 . .
ASRGELSTEAF TRBV19 . few
ASSTLGTGRHTEAF TRBV6-1 TRBD1 .
ASSYSRGGPGELF TRBV6-2/TRBV6-3 TRBD2 .
ASSLAENSYSPLH TRBV5-4 . few
ASSLNPGGNTEAF TRBV7-3 . many
AWSATGINEKLF TRBV30 . .
ASRNRDRGFHQPQH TRBV12-3/TRBV12-4 TRBD1 .
ASSAFAEGANTGELF TRBV2 . many
ASSFSTASRANVLT TRBV27 . few
ASNQGGTEAF TRBV19 TRBD1 .
SARTGPGEAF TRBV20-1 . many
ASSNEQGATYNEQF TRBV6-4 TRBD1 few
ATVGGYRTNEKLF TRBV19 . .
ASAGGKNIQY TRBV4-1 . .
ASSYPQGSTDTQY TRBV6-5 TRBD1 .
ASKPRILAGALMEQF TRBV6-1 TRBD2 .
ASSFRVDNQPQH TRBV12-3/TRBV12-4 . many
ASSRASGANVLT TRBV3-1 . many
ASSRDSETQY TRBV5-1 TRBD1 many
ASSSNDRREEAF TRBV5-1 . many
ASRFQISGAADTQY TRBV6-1 TRBD2 many